These 29 T cell receptor beta chains came from one sample sequenced in a study of blood T cells in healthy people across ages. A second PCR, run for roughly 7 to 11 cycles, used a sample-barcoded 5' primer plus a J-beta primer mix. TCRdb used MiXCR to reprocess the 5' RACE reads, holding one entry per CDR3 protein. The sample consists of around 1,500,000 distinct CDR3 sequences, 28% of them appearing once. The sequencing input was blood. All receptors come from a woman aged 30 to 39 in good health.

Many counts were recorded for this clonotype. V is TRBV5-1 and J is TRBJ2-7, with TRBD1 matching 8 bases. Germline V CDR1 and CDR2: SGHRS, YFSETQ. The CDR3 extends over 14 amino acids. The ends lost 7 bases at V and 0 bases at J; junction bases unmatched: 6. The DNA of the CDR3 is TGCGCCAGCCGGGGACAGGCAGCCTCCTACGAGCAGTACTTC. Translated: CASRGQAASYEQYF.

Ten or more counts support this clonotype. The chain has TRBV9 and TRBJ2-5; 8 bases align to TRBD1. The CDR3 length is 15 residues. Germline V CDR1 and CDR2: SGDLS, YYNGEE. J was trimmed by 4 bases and V by 4 bases; bases with no gene match: 9. CDR3 DNA: TGTGCCAGCAGCCCTACAGGGGGTTGGGGAGAGACCCAGTACTTC. As protein: CASSPTGGWGETQYF.

The chain is built from TRBV5-5 and TRBJ1-2, with D unclear. V was cut by 1 base and J by 3 bases, with 10 bases left in between. The CDR3 has 14 residues. CDR1 SGHKS and CDR2 YYEKEE come from the germline V gene (reference sequence). For the CDR3, the DNA is TGTGCCAGCAGCTTGTTTGGGGAATACTATGGCTACACCTTC. This sequence encodes CASSLFGEYYGYTF.

CDR3 amino acids: CASSQEQGGRYGYTF. CDR3 in DNA: TGCGCCAGCAGCCAAGAACAGGGTGGTCGCTATGGCTACACCTTC. J is TRBJ1-2 and V is TRBV4-3; tentative D call: TRBD1 (6 bases). CDR3 length equals 15 residues. Germline CDR1 is LGHNA and CDR2 is YSLEER. V was clipped by 0 bases and J by 4 bases, with 12 bases between them.

This clonotype was counted at least ten times. V and J are TRBV27 and TRBJ1-2; D remains ambiguous. The V end lost 4 bases, the J end lost 2 bases, and 11 bases lay between the germline ends. CDR3 size: 14 residues. Germline values: CDR1 MNHEY, CDR2 SMNVEV (reference sequence). CDR3 sequence: CASSSHPENYGYTF. As DNA, the CDR3 is TGTGCCAGCAGTTCCCATCCGGAGAACTATGGCTACACCTTC.

In this sample, this clonotype turned up a few times. V usage is TRBV19 and J usage is TRBJ1-5, with D possibly being TRBD1 (6 bases). The CDR3 runs 16 residues. V was shortened by 8 bases and J by 5 bases, with 22 bases between the two germline ends. From germline, CDR1 is LNHDA and CDR2 SQIVND (reference sequence). CDR3 amino acids: CASAPISRGSHQPQHF. CDR3 DNA: TGTGCCAGTGCTCCCATCTCCAGGGGAAGTCATCAGCCCCAGCATTTT. The whole variable domain, remainder taken from reference TRBV19 and TRBJ1-5, is DGGITQSPKYLFRKEGQNVTLSCEQNLNHDAMYWYRQDPGQGLRLIYYSQIVNDFQKGDIAEGYSVSREKKESFPLTVTSAQKNPTAFYLCASAPISRGSHQPQHFGDGTRLSIL.

Only one count was recorded for this clonotype. This sequence joins TRBV27 and TRBJ1-6; no definite D call. The germline V and J ends were trimmed by 8 bases and 5 bases, with 16 bases remaining between them. Germline V gene data show CDR1 as MNHEY and CDR2 as SMNVEV (reference sequence). The CDR3 spans 15 residues. CDR3 loop: CASGPSGRNNSPLHF. CDR3 sequence (DNA): TGTGCCAGCGGACCATCAGGACGGAATAATTCACCCCTCCACTTT.

The chain is built from TRBV6-5 and TRBJ2-7; D is ambiguous. The CDR3 has 13 amino acids. CDR1 is MNHEY, CDR2 SVGAGI, per germline. The V gene lost 0 bases and the J gene lost 6 bases, with 9 bases spanning the gap. The CDR3 here is CASSYSKGGEQYF. The CDR3 coding sequence is TGTGCCAGCAGTTACTCGAAGGGCGGCGAGCAGTACTTC.

The chain couples TRBV16 to TRBJ2-2; no firm D call. Trimming stripped 4 bases from V and 4 bases from J, with 7 bases between. Germline V CDR1 and CDR2: KGHSY, FQNENV. CDR3 length equals 13 residues. CDR3 coding DNA: TGTGCCAGCAGCCCAATCGGCACCGGGGAGCTGTTTTTT. Its protein is CASSPIGTGELFF.

Ten or more counts support this clonotype. The V and J genes are TRBV2 and TRBJ2-5, with TRBD2 matching over 9 bases. Unmatched junction bases numbered 4, after V lost 4 bases and J lost 4 bases. CDR1 is SNHLY, CDR2 FYNNEI, per germline. The CDR3 totals 14 residues. In DNA, the CDR3 is TGTGCCAGCAGTGTAGAGCGGGGGGTAGAGACCCAGTACTTC. This sequence encodes CASSVERGVETQYF.

The V call is TRBV20-1, the J call TRBJ2-1; D not certain. This CDR3 contains 15 residues. V was shortened by 0 bases and J by 10 bases, with 19 bases between the two germline ends. In germline, CDR1 is DFQATT, CDR2 SNEGSKA (reference sequence). The CDR3 reads CSAREASRLSYEQFF. In DNA form, the CDR3 reads TGCAGTGCTAGAGAGGCCTCCCGGTTATCCTACGAGCAGTTCTTC.

This clonotype was counted only a few times. The chain has TRBV7-9 and TRBJ2-7, with TRBD2 as a possible D gene (5 bases). CDR1 and CDR2 (germline): SEHNR, FQNEAQ (reference sequence). V dropped 10 bases and J dropped 2 bases, with 9 bases sitting between them. The CDR3 consists of 11 residues. For the CDR3, the DNA is TGTGCCATAGGACTTCCCTACGAGCAGTACTTC. As protein: CAIGLPYEQYF.

This clonotype has just a few counts. This rearrangement joins TRBV6-5 to TRBJ1-1; D may be TRBD1 (5 bases). Trimming cost V 7 bases and J 1 base, with 13 bases left between them. Germline CDR1 reads MNHEY; CDR2 reads SVGAGI. The CDR3 is 14 residues long. The CDR3: CASNSPQGNTEAFF. Written as DNA, the CDR3 is TGTGCCAGCAATTCACCCCAGGGGAACACTGAAGCTTTCTTT.

This clonotype has ten or more counts. V and J are TRBV3-1 and TRBJ2-5; D tentatively reads TRBD1 or TRBD2 (7 bases each). CDR3 length equals 14 residues. CDR1 LGHDT and CDR2 YNNKEL come from the germline V gene (reference sequence). The ends were cut back, 7 bases at V and 13 bases at J, with 25 bases in the middle. The CDR3 is CASTQGGAGGIGYF. Written as DNA, the CDR3 is TGTGCCAGCACCCAGGGGGGCGCCGGGGGGATAGGGTACTTC.

This chain connects TRBV5-1 to TRBJ1-1; D unresolved. V shed 6 bases and J shed 3 bases, with 6 bases lying between them. CDR3 length: 11 residues. Germline V gives CDR1 SGHRS, CDR2 YFSETQ. This chain's CDR3 is CASKKDTEAFF. CDR3 sequence (DNA): TGCGCCAGCAAGAAGGACACTGAAGCTTTCTTT.

The gene calls are TRBV10-3 and TRBJ2-3; D remains unclear. In germline, CDR1 is ENHRY, CDR2 SYGVKD. V lost 2 bases and J 6 bases, leaving 9 bases between the germline ends. CDR3 length equals 13 residues. CDR3 bases: TGTGCCATCAGTGAGGCGACCGGTGATACGCAGTATTTT. As protein: CAISEATGDTQYF.

A remark on this clonotype: This may be a read error, as it is one base from a much larger clone. The chain carries TRBV7-2 and TRBJ2-5; a possible D gene is TRBD2 (6 bases). CDR1 and CDR2 from the germline V gene are SGHTA and FQGNSA. This CDR3 spans 13 amino acids. V lost 5 bases to trimming and J lost 5 bases, with 12 bases between them. The DNA for the CDR3 is TGTGCCAGCAGCAAGCAGAGCGGGGAGACCCAGTACTTC. Its translation is CASSKQSGETQYF.

To note about this clonotype: A read error may explain this, as a much larger clone is one base away. The V gene is TRBV3-1, the J gene TRBJ1-5; 9 nucleotides agree with TRBD1. J gave up 0 bases and V 1 base, and 10 bases lay outside the gene matches. The germline gives CDR1 LGHDT, CDR2 YNNKEL (reference sequence). This CDR3 is built from 19 residues. CDR3 bases: TGTGCCAGCAGCCAAGGGTACAGGGGGCGTGCATCTAGCAATCAGCCCCAGCATTTT. Encoded protein: CASSQGYRGRASSNQPQHF.

Comment on this clonotype: This may be a read error: a much more frequent sequence differs by one nucleotide. The V gene is TRBV6-6, the J gene TRBJ1-2, with D unresolved. Germline CDR1 is MNHNY and CDR2 is SVGAGI (reference sequence). V lost 6 bases and J 3 bases, leaving 17 bases between the germline ends. There are 15 residues in the CDR3. The CDR3, as DNA: TGTGCCAGCAGCAAACCCTCCAGGACGCACTATGGCTACACCTTC. Its translation: CASSKPSRTHYGYTF.

CDR3 nucleotide sequence: TGCAGTGCTAGGGCAGGGGGCAGCGCTGGAAACACCATATATTTT. Translation gives CSARAGGSAGNTIYF. The chain couples TRBV20-1 to TRBJ1-3; 8 nucleotides match TRBD1. Germline assignment: CDR1 DFQATT and CDR2 SNEGSKA (reference sequence). V shed 3 bases and J 2 bases; nucleotides not matched to a gene: 6. The CDR3 contains 15 residues.

With regard to this clonotype: At one end the junction does not follow the germline gene, possibly because of a read error. The chain couples TRBV5-1 to TRBJ1-2; 9 nucleotides agree with TRBD1. This CDR3 has 14 residues. Germline lookup yields CDR1 SGHRS and CDR2 YFSETQ. As DNA, the CDR3 is TGCGCCAACAGCTTGACAGGACAGGGGTTTGGCTACACCTTC. Its translation: CANSLTGQGFGYTF.

The sample holds many counts of this clonotype. V gene TRBV4-3 combines with J gene TRBJ2-1; 10 bases are a match to TRBD1. Losses at the gene ends were 4 bases for V and 9 bases for J; bases not matched to a gene: 3. CDR3 length: 13 residues. The germline gives CDR1 LGHNA, CDR2 YSLEER. Here the CDR3 reads CASSPGQGFEQFF. The CDR3 nucleotides read TGCGCCAGCAGCCCGGGACAGGGGTTTGAGCAGTTCTTC.

This chain uses TRBV20-1 with TRBJ1-3; D remains unclear. Germline V gene data show CDR1 as DFQATT and CDR2 as SNEGSKA (reference sequence). V lost 0 bases to trimming and J lost 0 bases, with 9 bases between them. The CDR3 runs to 15 residues. The CDR3 is CSARDAKGSGNTIYF. The DNA of the CDR3 is TGCAGTGCTAGAGATGCGAAGGGCTCTGGAAACACCATATATTTT.

The V call is TRBV10-3, the J call TRBJ1-1; D gene uncertain. V shed 2 bases and J shed 1 base, with 5 bases lying between them. The germline gives CDR1 ENHRY, CDR2 SYGVKD. The CDR3 has 13 amino acids. The CDR3 sequence: CAISEGGNTEAFF. The CDR3, as DNA: TGTGCCATCAGTGAGGGAGGGAACACTGAAGCTTTCTTT.

The table lists this clonotype with a few counts. The chain joins TRBV7-2 to TRBJ2-5; possible D gene TRBD2, 6 bases. Germline V gene sequence: CDR1 SGHTA, CDR2 FQGNSA. This CDR3 has 17 residues. V was clipped by 3 bases and J by 5 bases, with 22 bases between them. The CDR3 loop reads CASSFQPIAALAETQYF. CDR3 nucleotides: TGTGCCAGCAGCTTCCAACCGATAGCGGCACTGGCGGAGACCCAGTACTTC.

There are a few counts of this clonotype. The chain combines TRBV5-1 with TRBJ2-2, with 7 bases matching TRBD1. With V trimmed by 4 bases and J by 6 bases, 12 bases remained unmatched. The CDR3 runs 16 residues. Germline loops: CDR1 SGHRS, CDR2 YFSETQ. CDR3 nucleotide sequence: TGCGCCAGCAGCCCCCTCATCGTACAGGGGCCCGGGGAGCTGTTTTTT. Amino acid sequence: CASSPLIVQGPGELFF.

This clonotype has more than one count but fewer than ten. The chain has TRBV10-3 and TRBJ2-5; 9 bases fit TRBD2. V lost 4 bases, J lost 0 bases, and 6 bases stayed unmatched. Germline lookup yields CDR1 ENHRY and CDR2 SYGVKD. This CDR3 region has 16 residues. The CDR3 DNA follows: TGTGCCATCAGTGGGGGGAGCGGGAGGTACCAAGAGACCCAGTACTTC. Translating it yields CAISGGSGRYQETQYF.

This clonotype was counted at least ten times. The chain carries TRBV10-3 and TRBJ2-3; 11 bases are shared with TRBD1. The V gene's germline CDR1 is ENHRY and CDR2 SYGVKD. V lost 4 bases to trimming and J lost 3 bases; unmatched junction nucleotides: 6. The CDR3 contains 16 residues. CDR3 sequence: CAISVTGQGGTDTQYF. CDR3 DNA: TGTGCCATCAGTGTCACGGGACAGGGGGGGACAGATACGCAGTATTTT.

This clonotype was detected a few times. J is TRBJ2-1 and V is TRBV3-1; D possibly corresponds to TRBD1 (6 bases). The germline V gene has CDR1 LGHDT and CDR2 YNNKEL (reference sequence). Trimming shortened V by 0 bases and J by 6 bases, and 15 bases separated the two germline ends. This CDR3 region has 16 residues. The CDR3 reads CASSQDRGQGSNEQFF. The DNA of the CDR3 is TGTGCCAGCAGCCAAGATCGAGGGCAGGGGTCCAATGAGCAGTTCTTC.